This T cell receptor beta chain was recovered during a study of post-analysis software for immune sequencing data. Study-level results: A handful of TRBV segments (TRBV5-6, TRBV5-1 and TRBV20-1 among them) occurred more frequently in patients than in controls. Multiple sclerosis patients had significantly lower normalized Chao1 diversity than controls.

The CDR3 spans 15 residues. The authors incorporated unique molecular identifiers into the TCR beta cDNA libraries. The T cell input of about 0.85 to 10 million gave 400,000 to 500,000 cDNA molecules. Using its own MiXCR run on the PCR reads, TCRdb lists one record per CDR3 protein. The data show 740,000 or so distinct CDR3 sequences, roughly 58% seen once. Turning to this clonotype: Its specificity is unknown.

This sequence originates from a girl under 18 with multiple sclerosis. This chain connects TRBV21-1 to TRBJ2-5; the table names TRBD1, a call not compared with the DNA. TRBV21-1 is a recognized pseudogene. The material sequenced was blood. CDR3 sequence (DNA): TGTGCCAGCAGCCCCTGGGACAGGGGGCTGGAGACCCAGTACTTC. Translating it yields CASSPWDRGLETQYF.